This T cell receptor (beta chain) emerged from a study of blood T cell repertoires in COVID-19. Study-wide context: Samples taken during acute and convalescent COVID-19 were collected in the United States, Italy and Spain. T cells, B-cell-depleted T cells, or PBMCs supplied cDNA or gDNA.

Original methodology: Researchers report that nucleated cell counts were estimated from reference gene primer amplification. Sequencing used immunoSEQ multiplex PCR; TCRdb keeps in-frame clones, though not all of them. V and J calls and clone size come straight from that table; D and trimming were deduced from the DNA. This table holds 130,000 to 150,000 clones, 80% to 85% found once. This CDR3 spans 14 amino acids. V shed 2 bases, J shed 8 bases, and the junction held 7 bases outside the gene matches. Germline lookup yields CDR1 MDHEN and CDR2 SYDVKM. This chain joins TRBV28 and TRBJ2-7; 9 bases fit TRBD2. What was sequenced was peripheral blood. The receptor was isolated from a human donor in a cohort sampled during active COVID-19. CDR3 DNA: TGTGCCAGCAGTTTAGCGGGAGGGCCTTTCCAGCAGTACTTC. It translates to CASSLAGGPFQQYF.